The present TCR beta chain was sequenced within a study of early T cells in non-severe SARS-CoV-2 infection. In the study overall: Chains were not paired, and sequencing was done on bulk RNA from unsorted whole blood.

Each CDR3 protein is one row after TCRdb ran MiXCR on the 5' RACE reads. This table holds approximately 70,000 distinct CDR3 sequences, about 12% found once. Study outcomes and limitations: Sequences matched to VDJdb favored anti-spike CD8 responses, while private and CD4 specificities were missed.

This clonotype was seen at least ten times. What it recognizes is unknown. This clonotype was obtained from an adult who was a healthcare worker with PCR-confirmed SARS-CoV-2 infection or an uninfected control (not recorded which). The donor label of this sample is uncertain. Sequenced material: whole blood, taken at baseline.

Written as DNA, the CDR3 is TGTGCCAGCACCAGGCCAGGGTCAGATACGCAGTATTTT. It specifies CASTRPGSDTQYF. The V gene is TRBV18, the J gene TRBJ2-3, with D maybe TRBD1 (5 bases). Between the trimmed V and J ends, which lost 8 bases and 4 bases, there was a span of 13 bases. CDR1 is KGHSH and CDR2 is LQKENI in the germline V gene. This CDR3 spans 13 amino acids.